Presented here are 21 T cell receptor beta chains from one specimen sequenced in a study of neurological immune-mediated disorders. One entry per CDR3 protein results from TCRdb running MiXCR on the 5' RACE reads. The repertoire has tens of thousands of distinct CDR3 sequences, roughly 4.8% of them found once; the top ten carry less than 2.5%. Sequencing was done on a sample of PBMCs. The receptors stem from a woman aged 25 to 39 with multiple sclerosis.

The sample holds many counts of this clonotype. The chain joins TRBV7-9 to TRBJ2-5; possibly TRBD2 for D (6 bases). CDR1 and CDR2 (germline): SEHNR, FQNEAQ (reference sequence). This CDR3 spans 16 amino acids. V lost 3 bases and J 0 bases, leaving 14 bases between the germline ends. Here the CDR3 reads CASSFGSGSHQETQYF. CDR3 nucleotides: TGTGCCAGCAGCTTCGGTAGCGGAAGCCACCAAGAGACCCAGTACTTC.

About this clonotype: Since a much larger clone is just one base distant, this may be a read error. The gene calls are TRBV6-5 and TRBJ2-2; 8 nucleotides line up with TRBD1. Germline CDR1 MNHEY, CDR2 SVGAGI. This CDR3 comprises 19 residues. CDR3 DNA: TGTGCCAGCAGTTACTCGTGGCTCCCAGGGGGCGCGAACACCGGGGAGCTGATTTTT. Protein product: CASSYSWLPGGANTGELIF.

Many counts were recorded for this clonotype. The rearrangement uses TRBV12-3 or TRBV12-4 and TRBJ2-5, with D unresolved. This CDR3 contains 12 residues. V was shortened by 5 bases and J by 7 bases, with 11 bases between the two germline ends. This CDR3 is CASSDNMGTQYF. The DNA for the CDR3 is TGTGCCAGCAGTGATAACATGGGGACCCAGTACTTC.

Many counts were recorded for this clonotype. The chain has TRBV2 and TRBJ2-1; D might be TRBD2 (6 bases). The V and J ends lost 6 bases and 5 bases respectively, with 14 bases between them. Germline lookup yields CDR1 SNHLY and CDR2 FYNNEI. This CDR3 contains 14 residues. In DNA form, the CDR3 reads TGTGCCAGCAGAGTGACTAGTACAGACAATGAGCAGTTCTTC. It yields the protein CASRVTSTDNEQFF.

In this sample, this clonotype turned up many times. The chain uses TRBV5-1 and TRBJ1-6; D ambiguous. The germline gives CDR1 SGHRS, CDR2 YFSETQ. CDR3 size: 13 residues. V was clipped by 3 bases and J by 7 bases, with 8 bases between them. The CDR3 region is CASSSAGNSPLHF. The CDR3 region has the DNA TGCGCCAGCAGCTCGGCCGGCAATTCACCCCTCCACTTT.

This clonotype was recorded at least ten times. This sequence joins TRBV7-8 and TRBJ1-3; 11 bases are shared with TRBD1. J lost 0 bases, V lost 4 bases, and 5 bases had no gene match. The length of the CDR3 is 17 residues. The germline gives CDR1 SGHVS, CDR2 FQNEAQ. CDR3 sequence reads: CASSYGQGAFSGNTIYF. In DNA, the CDR3 is TGTGCCAGCAGCTACGGACAGGGGGCCTTCTCTGGAAACACCATATATTTT. The full variable domain, its missing parts supplied by reference TRBV7-8 and TRBJ1-3, is GAGVSQSPRYKVAKRGQDVALRCDPISGHVSLFWYQQALGQGPEFLTYFQNEAQLDKSGLPSDRFFAERPEGSVSTLKIQRTQQEDSAVYLCASSYGQGAFSGNTIYFGEGSWLTVV.

Only a few counts were recorded for this clonotype. A much larger clone lies a single base off, so this may be a read error. This chain uses TRBV20-1 with TRBJ2-1; 11 bases agree with TRBD2. V was clipped by 4 bases and J by 4 bases; unmatched bases: 3. The length of the CDR3 is 14 residues. Germline assignment: CDR1 DFQATT and CDR2 SNEGSKA (reference sequence). The DNA for the CDR3 is TGCAGTGCTAACGGGACTAGCGGTTACAATGAGCAGTTCTTC. It is translated as CSANGTSGYNEQFF.

This clonotype has a handful of counts. Being one base from a much bigger clone, this may be a read error. V and J are TRBV10-3 and TRBJ2-5; a weak D match, TRBD1 (6 bases). Between the trimmed V and J ends, which lost 8 bases and 7 bases, there was a span of 20 bases. This CDR3 spans 14 amino acids. Germline-derived CDR1 and CDR2 are ENHRY and SYGVKD. The CDR3 protein is CAIGGKAGDVTQYF. CDR3 sequence (DNA): TGTGCCATCGGTGGTAAGGCAGGGGATGTGACCCAGTACTTC.

This clonotype was seen ten or more times. The chain carries TRBV5-1 and TRBJ2-1, with D possibly being TRBD1 (5 bases). CDR3 length equals 15 residues. Per the germline V gene, CDR1 is SGHRS and CDR2 is YFSETQ. V was cut by 0 bases and J by 2 bases, with 9 bases left in between. In nucleotides, the CDR3 is TGCGCCAGCAGCTTGGAGGGGATCACCTACAATGAGCAGTTCTTC. The encoded protein is CASSLEGITYNEQFF.

J is TRBJ2-4 and V is TRBV19, with TRBD2 as a possible D gene (5 bases). The CDR3 totals 17 residues. Germline assignment: CDR1 LNHDA and CDR2 SQIVND (reference sequence). Trimming shortened V by 4 bases and J by 11 bases, and 27 bases separated the two germline ends. For the CDR3, the DNA is TGTGCCAGTAGTACAGACGCGCGCGGACTCCCCGCGGTCCTTCAGTACTTC. It encodes CASSTDARGLPAVLQYF.

The table lists this clonotype with a few counts. The chain carries TRBV2 and TRBJ2-3; TRBD2 might be the D (6 bases). Trimming pared 6 bases from V and 9 bases from J, leaving 13 bases between. Germline CDR1 and CDR2: SNHLY and FYNNEI. This CDR3 region has 12 residues. CDR3 loop: CASREGTQTQYF. The CDR3 DNA sequence: TGTGCCAGCAGGGAGGGTACTCAGACGCAGTATTTT. The variable domain in full, with the rest retrieved from reference TRBV2 and TRBJ2-3, is EPEVTQTPSHQVTQMGQEVILRCVPISNHLYFYWYRQILGQKVEFLVSFYNNEISEKSEIFDDQFSVERPDGSNFTLKIRSTKLEDSAMYFCASREGTQTQYFGPGTRLTVL.

In this sample, this clonotype turned up many times. This chain links TRBV7-3 with TRBJ2-1; 8 nucleotides match TRBD1. CDR3 length: 15 residues. Germline CDR1 SGHTA, CDR2 FQGTGA. V shed 3 bases and J 5 bases; nucleotides not matched to a gene: 6. CDR3: CASSFGGQGNNEQFF. Here the CDR3 DNA reads TGTGCCAGCAGCTTTGGAGGACAGGGTAACAATGAGCAGTTCTTC. The whole variable domain, remainder taken from reference TRBV7-3 and TRBJ2-1, is GAGVSQTPSNKVTEKGKYVELRCDPISGHTALYWYRQSLGQGPEFLIYFQGTGAADDSGLPNDRFFAVRPEGSVSTLKIQRTERGDSAVYLCASSFGGQGNNEQFFGPGTRLTVL.

The rearrangement joins TRBV5-6 to TRBJ2-7, with 10 bases aligning to TRBD1. V lost 4 bases, J lost 7 bases, and 5 bases stayed unmatched. There are 13 residues in the CDR3. The germline gives CDR1 SGHDT, CDR2 YYEEEE. CDR3: CASSPWTGGEQYV. In DNA form, the CDR3 reads TGTGCCAGCAGCCCGTGGACAGGGGGAGAGCAGTACGTC.

This clonotype has ten or more counts. The chain joins TRBV5-1 to TRBJ1-2, with TRBD1 matching 10 bases. From germline, CDR1 is SGHRS and CDR2 YFSETQ. The CDR3 runs to 16 residues. V dropped 1 base and J dropped 5; count of bases not matched to a gene: 8. The CDR3 sequence: CASSLPSGTGDYGYTF. In DNA, the CDR3 is TGCGCCAGCAGCTTGCCCTCCGGGACAGGGGATTATGGCTACACCTTC. The whole variable domain, filled in from reference TRBV5-1 and TRBJ1-2, reads KAGVTQTPRYLIKTRGQQVTLSCSPISGHRSVSWYQQTPGQGLQFLFEYFSETQRNKGNFPGRFSGRQFSNSRSEMNVSTLELGDSALYLCASSLPSGTGDYGYTFGSGTRLTVV.

This clonotype was observed at least ten times. This chain connects TRBV7-2 to TRBJ2-1; D may be TRBD1 (5 bases). Between the trimmed V and J ends, which lost 1 base and 9 bases, there was a span of 10 bases. This CDR3 contains 13 residues. Germline CDR1 reads SGHTA; CDR2 reads FQGNSA. The CDR3 protein is CASSLDRYGEQFF. The DNA of the CDR3 is TGTGCCAGCAGCTTAGACAGGTACGGTGAGCAGTTCTTC.

This clonotype has a count of ten or more. This sequence joins TRBV5-1 and TRBJ1-1, with D uncertain. The CDR3 runs 14 residues. V lost 0 bases and J lost 1, with 7 bases in between. CDR1 and CDR2 from the germline V gene are SGHRS and YFSETQ. CDR3: CASSLATGNTEAFF. DNA for the CDR3: TGCGCCAGCAGCTTGGCCACGGGGAACACTGAAGCTTTCTTT. Together with reference TRBV5-1 and TRBJ1-1, the CDR3 gives the full variable domain: KAGVTQTPRYLIKTRGQQVTLSCSPISGHRSVSWYQQTPGQGLQFLFEYFSETQRNKGNFPGRFSGRQFSNSRSEMNVSTLELGDSALYLCASSLATGNTEAFFGQGTRLTVV.

In its sample, this clonotype was seen many times. V is TRBV12-3 or TRBV12-4 and J is TRBJ1-1; D gene unclear. Trimming left V 9 bases short and J 0 bases short, with 8 bases between. There are 12 residues in the CDR3. CDR3 region: CASRQVNTEAFF. DNA for the CDR3: TGTGCCAGTCGACAAGTGAACACTGAAGCTTTCTTT.

The sample holds many counts of this clonotype. CDR3 protein: CASSVAVSSQETQYF. Here the CDR3 DNA reads TGTGCCAGCAGCGTAGCGGTCAGCTCACAAGAGACCCAGTACTTC. The chain recombines TRBV9 with TRBJ2-5; no clear D. V lost 0 bases and J lost 2, with 11 bases in between. Germline V CDR1 and CDR2: SGDLS, YYNGEE. The CDR3 runs to 15 residues. Full variable domain (remainder filled in from reference TRBV9 and TRBJ2-5): DSGVTQTPKHLITATGQRVTLRCSPRSGDLSVYWYQQSLDQGLQFLIQYYNGEERAKGNILERFSAQQFPDLHSELNLSSLELGDSALYFCASSVAVSSQETQYFGPGTRLLVL.

This clonotype appeared many times. This sequence joins TRBV7-9 and TRBJ2-3; 7 bases line up with TRBD2. The J segment lost 0 bases and the V segment lost 5 bases, leaving 11 bases of the junction unmatched. The CDR3 totals 17 residues. Germline V gene sequence: CDR1 SEHNR, CDR2 FQNEAQ (reference sequence). DNA of the CDR3: TGTGCCAGCAGCCCCCTTCAGAGCGGGACTAGCACAGATACGCAGTATTTT. Translated, it gives CASSPLQSGTSTDTQYF.

This clonotype was recorded many times. The rearrangement joins TRBV20-1 to TRBJ1-4; D is ambiguous. Germline V CDR1 and CDR2: DFQATT, SNEGSKA (reference sequence). Trimming removed 6 bases from V and 4 bases from J, with 15 bases in between. CDR3 size: 14 residues. The CDR3 loop is CSAPPAGNNEKLFF. The CDR3 nucleotides are TGCAGTGCCCCCCCGGCGGGGAATAATGAAAAACTGTTTTTT.

This clonotype was counted ten times or more. V is TRBV5-1 and J is TRBJ2-3; TRBD2 might be the D (6 bases). The germline V gene has CDR1 SGHRS and CDR2 YFSETQ. The CDR3 loop spans 15 amino acids. V shed 4 bases and J shed 0 bases, with 12 bases lying between them. In DNA form, the CDR3 reads TGCGCCAGCAGCCGCGGAGGGGACAGCACAGATACGCAGTATTTT. Translating it yields CASSRGGDSTDTQYF.